These 8 T cell receptor beta chains were all obtained from the same sample, sequenced in a study of high-grade serous ovarian cancer treatment subgroups (dated by TCRdb to the early 2020s). The protocol used for the library was the immunoSEQ multiplex PCR assay. TCRdb's version of the immuneACCESS table is confined to in-frame rearrangements and falls short of the full clone set. An unresolved V gene accounts for under half of the shortfall where checked; the remainder is of unknown origin. This sample is represented by 15,000 to 20,000 clones; 73% of them were singletons. The ten largest clonotypes hold 3.5% to 5% of the sample. Tumor samples were obtained before definitive surgery or chemotherapy. The sample taken for sequencing was tumor tissue. The receptors stem from a human donor with high-grade serous ovarian cancer.

The chain joins TRBV7-2 to TRBJ2-1; 7 positions match TRBD1. Germline V gives CDR1 SGHTA, CDR2 FQGNSA. The CDR3 is 15 residues long. Losses at the gene ends were 4 bases for V and 4 bases for J; bases not matched to a gene: 7. The CDR3 DNA follows: TGTGCCAGCAGCTCCCCCCGGACAGGATACAATGAGCAGTTCTTC. Its protein is CASSSPRTGYNEQFF.

The chain joins TRBV5-6 to TRBJ1-1, with 9 bases lining up with TRBD1. The CDR3 is made up of 17 amino acids. Germline-derived CDR1 and CDR2 are SGHDT and YYEEEE. Germline trimming cut 2 bases from V and 3 bases from J; bases unmatched to any gene: 11. DNA for the CDR3: TGTGCCAGCAGCTTCACGGGACAGGGCCTTCGGGACACTGAAGCTTTCTTT. It codes for CASSFTGQGLRDTEAFF.

The DNA of the CDR3 is TGTGCCAGCAGCCTAATTGGACAGAATAATTCACCCCTCCACTTT. Amino acid sequence: CASSLIGQNNSPLHF. The chain is built from TRBV7-3 and TRBJ1-6, with D tentatively TRBD1 (6 bases). CDR1 is SGHTA, CDR2 FQGTGA, per germline. The CDR3 spans 15 residues. V lost 5 bases, J lost 5 bases, and 13 bases lay in between.

The chain links TRBV5-6 to TRBJ2-7; possible D gene TRBD2, 6 bases. The V gene lost 4 bases and the J gene lost 2 bases, with 13 bases spanning the gap. The CDR3 consists of 14 residues. The germline gives CDR1 SGHDT, CDR2 YYEEEE. CDR3 DNA sequence: TGTGCCAGCAGCGGAGGGGCCCTGCCCTACGAGCAGTACTTC. This encodes CASSGGALPYEQYF.

The V gene is TRBV7-2, the J gene TRBJ1-1, with 7 bases that match TRBD1. The CDR3 totals 13 residues. Trimming at V came to 3 bases and at J to 10 bases, leaving 8 bases not matched to a gene. Germline loops: CDR1 SGHTA, CDR2 FQGNSA. The CDR3 spells CASSFNRGGGAFF. CDR3 coding DNA: TGTGCCAGCAGCTTTAACAGGGGCGGGGGAGCTTTCTTT.

For the CDR3, the DNA is TGTGCCAGCTCACCCCGACAGGGATACACAGATACGCAGTATTTT. Its protein is CASSPRQGYTDTQYF. V usage is TRBV18 and J usage is TRBJ2-3; 7 nucleotides match TRBD1. This CDR3 region has 15 residues. With 3 bases clipped from V and 2 bases from J, the junction kept 5 bases outside the gene matches. The germline CDR1 and CDR2 sequences are KGHSH and LQKENI.

This clone was seen only a few times. The chain links TRBV5-6 to TRBJ1-1; possibly TRBD1 for D (6 bases). The CDR3 spans 16 residues. The ends were cut back, 2 bases at V and 3 bases at J, with 17 bases in the middle. Germline V gene lookup returns CDR1 SGHDT and CDR2 YYEEEE. This CDR3 reads CASSLFGSGGYTEAFF. CDR3 sequence (DNA): TGTGCCAGCAGCTTATTCGGATCTGGGGGCTACACTGAAGCTTTCTTT.

Notes on this clone: Germline is not matched at one junction end, which may reflect a read error. The CDR3 DNA reads TGTGCCAGCAGTGACTCGTATTGGGGGGATGGAGACACCATATATTTT. It codes for CASSDSYWGDGDTIYF. V and J are TRBV6-4 and TRBJ1-3, with D possibly TRBD1 on 5 matching bases. The CDR3 spans 16 residues. CDR1 is MRHNA and CDR2 is SNTAGT in the germline V gene.